The 4 T cell receptor beta chains given below trace back to one sample, sequenced in a study of PD-1 blockade in classical Hodgkin lymphoma. Generated by immunoSEQ multiplex PCR, the TCRdb table keeps only in-frame clones and is missing some. The sample yields around 27,000 clones, approximately 88% seen once. Indicated time point: newly diagnosed, previously untreated cHL patient sample. The authors purified CD4+ T cells from thawed PBMCs by magnetic negative selection. Sequencing was performed on CD4+ T cells from blood. The receptors were sampled from a human donor with classical Hodgkin lymphoma.

The J gene is TRBJ2-3, the V gene TRBV6-4; D gene unclear. Germline CDR1 MRHNA, CDR2 SNTAGT. The V gene lost 2 bases and the J gene lost 5 bases, with 5 bases spanning the gap. The CDR3 has 12 residues. CDR3 loop: CASSDLGDTQYF. DNA for the CDR3: TGTGCCAGCAGTGACCTAGGAGATACGCAGTATTTT.

This clone showed up just once. The chain links TRBV6-1 to TRBJ1-2; no firm D call. CDR3 length equals 15 residues. Trimming cost V 7 bases and J 6 bases, with 21 bases left between them. Germline CDR1 MNHNS, CDR2 SASEGT. The CDR3 DNA is TGTGCCAGCATCCCCCTAAACCCGAAGGTTGATGGCTACACCTTC. Translating gives CASIPLNPKVDGYTF.

The rearrangement links TRBV19 to TRBJ2-7; D is possibly TRBD1 (6 bases). The ends were cut back, 4 bases at V and 0 bases at J, with 10 bases in the middle. The CDR3 is 14 amino acids. Germline CDR1 LNHDA, CDR2 SQIVND (reference sequence). The CDR3 coding sequence is TGTGCCAGTAGTACAACAGGGAGCTCCTACGAGCAGTACTTC. Translation gives CASSTTGSSYEQYF.

The chain joins TRBV21-1 to TRBJ2-7; the tabulated D call, TRBD2, remains unverified against the DNA. TRBV21-1 counts as a pseudogene. The CDR3 covers 17 residues. CDR3 amino acids: CASSLPQRENWACEQYF. CDR3 nucleotides: TGTGCCAGCAGTCTACCCCAGCGGGAGAATTGGGCATGCGAGCAGTACTTC.